This T cell receptor (beta chain) is from a study of blood T cell repertoires in COVID-19. J lost 6 bases, V lost 2 bases, and 10 bases had no gene match. This CDR3 spans 16 amino acids. Germline V gene lookup returns CDR1 SGHTA and CDR2 FQGNSA. Data came from immunoSEQ multiplex PCR; TCRdb stores just in-frame clones and leaves some out. Here the sample spans 240,000 or so clones, approximately 84% being singletons. Sequencing input: peripheral blood. The genes are TRBV7-2 and TRBJ1-1; 9 positions agree with TRBD1. This sequence was found in a woman in her 30s who had recovered from COVID-19. DNA for the CDR3: TGTGCCAGCAGCTTACAACAGGGGGCAGGATTATCTGAAGCTTTCTTT. Translated: CASSLQQGAGLSEAFF. Supplemented by reference TRBV7-2 and TRBJ1-1, the full variable domain reads GAGVSQSPSNKVTEKGKDVELRCDPISGHTALYWYRQSLGQGLEFLIYFQGNSAPDKSGLPSDRFSAERTGGSVSTLTIQRTQQEDSAVYLCASSLQQGAGLSEAFFGQGTRLTVV.